These 16 T cell receptor beta chains were all obtained from the same sample, sequenced in a study of T-cell reconstitution after alpha-beta-depleted transplantation in children. Preparation of the TCRbeta library used unique molecular identifiers. MiXCR, run by TCRdb on the PCR reads, gives a single entry per CDR3 protein. The table records 500,000 or so distinct CDR3 sequences, 11% of them present only once. The material was PBMCs, mostly from graft donor cells, obtained 180 days after TCRalphabeta/CD19-depleted stem cell transplant. The receptors come from a female patient aged 2-10 years who had a stem cell transplant for aplastic anemia, so the T cells may come from the graft donor.

The chain is built from TRBV5-1 and TRBJ2-5; possibly TRBD1 for D (5 bases). CDR1 and CDR2 (germline): SGHRS, YFSETQ. Trimming took 0 bases from V and 5 from J, leaving 17 bases between them. The CDR3 has 16 residues. In DNA form, the CDR3 reads TGCGCCAGCAGCTTGGAGACGCGAAGGGGATCGGAGACCCAGTACTTC. Protein sequence: CASSLETRRGSETQYF. The full variable domain, its missing parts supplied by reference TRBV5-1 and TRBJ2-5, is KAGVTQTPRYLIKTRGQQVTLSCSPISGHRSVSWYQQTPGQGLQFLFEYFSETQRNKGNFPGRFSGRQFSNSRSEMNVSTLELGDSALYLCASSLETRRGSETQYFGPGTRLLVL.

This sequence joins TRBV2 and TRBJ2-5, with D possibly matching TRBD1 (5 bases). CDR3 length: 13 residues. The V and J ends lost 3 bases and 3 bases respectively, with 8 bases between them. Germline V lookup: CDR1 SNHLY, CDR2 FYNNEI. For the CDR3, the DNA is TGTGCCAGCAGTGAGGTCAGGGAAGAGACCCAGTACTTC. Translating it yields CASSEVREETQYF.

This clonotype was counted a few times. The V call is TRBV10-3, the J call TRBJ2-3; TRBD1 matches 8 bases. Germline CDR1 reads ENHRY; CDR2 reads SYGVKD. This CDR3 has 14 residues. With 6 bases clipped from V and 0 bases from J, the junction kept 2 bases outside the gene matches. CDR3 DNA sequence: TGTGCCATCAGGCAGGGGGCCAGCACAGATACGCAGTATTTT. Residues: CAIRQGASTDTQYF.

The chain combines TRBV20-1 with TRBJ2-2; a possible D gene is TRBD1 (6 bases). With 6 bases removed from V and 1 base from J, the gap between germline ends came to 12 bases. The CDR3 has 14 residues. Germline-derived CDR1 and CDR2 are DFQATT and SNEGSKA (reference sequence). The CDR3 region is CSAPGTLNTGELFF. The CDR3 DNA reads TGCAGTGCCCCGGGGACACTGAACACCGGGGAGCTGTTTTTT.

The sample holds a few counts of this clonotype. The J gene is TRBJ2-3, the V gene TRBV10-1; D possibly corresponds to TRBD1 (5 bases). V gave up 2 bases and J gave up 4 bases, with 13 bases separating them. This CDR3 has 15 residues. The germline V gene encodes CDR1 WNHNN and CDR2 SYGVQD (reference sequence). CDR3 nucleotides: TGCGCCAGCAGTGAGGGACCAGGGAATGCAGATACGCAGTATTTT. Its protein is CASSEGPGNADTQYF.

The sample holds a few counts of this clonotype. This chain uses TRBV20-1 with TRBJ2-3; 13 bases are a match to TRBD2. The CDR3 loop spans 19 amino acids. Germline lookup yields CDR1 DFQATT and CDR2 SNEGSKA (reference sequence). Trimming at V came to 2 bases and at J to 4 bases, leaving 15 bases not matched to a gene. In nucleotides, the CDR3 is TGCAGTGCTAGATTTCCCTGGACTAGCGGGAGAGAGAATGCAGATACGCAGTATTTT. Translated: CSARFPWTSGRENADTQYF.

The sample holds many counts of this clonotype. This chain uses TRBV5-6 with TRBJ2-7; 12 bases align to TRBD1. V lost 2 bases, J lost 3 bases, and 6 bases stayed unmatched. The germline V gene encodes CDR1 SGHDT and CDR2 YYEEEE. CDR3 length: 16 amino acids. CDR3 in amino acids: CASSLFRDRGLYEQYF. The CDR3 DNA reads TGTGCCAGCAGCTTATTCCGGGACAGGGGGCTCTACGAGCAGTACTTC.

This chain links TRBV19 with TRBJ2-1, with D possibly matching TRBD2 (5 bases). This CDR3 has 13 amino acids. In germline, CDR1 is LNHDA, CDR2 SQIVND (reference sequence). Deletions cut 5 bases from V and 8 bases from J, with 13 bases between. The CDR3 loop reads CASSARELDEQFF. The CDR3 nucleotides are TGTGCCAGTAGTGCCCGGGAACTGGATGAGCAGTTCTTC.

The rearrangement links TRBV11-2 to TRBJ2-7; no firm D call. Germline V gene lookup returns CDR1 SGHAT and CDR2 FQNNGV. The CDR3 runs 13 residues. The V end lost 1 base, the J end lost 5 bases, and 9 bases lay between the germline ends. The CDR3 coding sequence is TGTGCCAGCAGCTTAGGTCCCCCCGACGAGCAGTACGTC. Translation gives CASSLGPPDEQYV.

This clonotype showed up just a few times. This sequence joins TRBV29-1 and TRBJ2-2; TRBD1 matches 7 bases. CDR1 and CDR2 (germline): SQVTM, ANQGSEA. This CDR3 spans 14 amino acids. The trim removed 7 bases at V and 3 bases at J, leaving 8 bases unmatched. The CDR3 is CSAGDRSYTGELFF. Here the CDR3 DNA reads TGCAGCGCCGGGGACAGATCTTACACCGGGGAGCTGTTTTTT.

The table lists this clonotype with a count of one. This chain connects TRBV6-2 or TRBV6-3 to TRBJ2-7, with D tentatively TRBD1 (6 bases). The CDR3 is made up of 15 amino acids. V was pared by 4 bases and J by 4 bases, with 17 bases between. The germline gives CDR1 MNHEY, CDR2 SVGEGT. CDR3 residues: CASSSPGPQGYEQYF. CDR3 nucleotide sequence: TGTGCCAGCAGTTCGCCGGGACCCCAGGGGTACGAGCAGTACTTC.

The chain links TRBV6-5 to TRBJ2-3; D gene ambiguous. Trimming took off 0 bases at V and 4 bases at J, with 17 bases between the two ends. Germline V gene data show CDR1 as MNHEY and CDR2 as SVGAGI. This CDR3 has 17 amino acids. The CDR3 sequence: CASSYSYLLRGADTQYF. The CDR3 DNA is TGTGCCAGCAGTTACTCGTACTTGCTACGTGGTGCAGATACGCAGTATTTT.

This clonotype was counted only a few times. The chain joins TRBV10-3 to TRBJ1-5; TRBD1 is a possible D gene (5 bases). Germline V gene data show CDR1 as ENHRY and CDR2 as SYGVKD. V was shortened by 2 bases and J by 2 bases, with 10 bases between the two germline ends. The CDR3 extends over 15 amino acids. The CDR3 is CAISEGGGGNQPQHF. CDR3 DNA sequence: TGTGCCATCAGTGAGGGTGGAGGGGGCAATCAGCCCCAGCATTTT.

The chain couples TRBV29-1 to TRBJ2-7, with D possibly matching TRBD2 (6 bases). The germline V gene encodes CDR1 SQVTM and CDR2 ANQGSEA. The CDR3 spans 13 residues. Deletions cut 3 bases from V and 3 bases from J, with 12 bases between. Here the CDR3 DNA reads TGCAGCGTTGAGGGTGGGAGGAACTACGAGCAGTACTTC. Residues: CSVEGGRNYEQYF.

This clonotype appeared many times. The chain recombines TRBV20-1 with TRBJ2-7, with D perhaps matching TRBD2 (6 bases). V shed 1 base and J shed 1 base, with 14 bases lying between them. CDR1 and CDR2 from the germline V gene are DFQATT and SNEGSKA (reference sequence). CDR3 size: 15 residues. The CDR3 loop reads CSARGRLARSYEQYF. The CDR3 region has the DNA TGCAGTGCTAGAGGGCGGCTAGCGCGTTCCTACGAGCAGTACTTC.

This clonotype occurred a few times. The chain has TRBV5-6 and TRBJ1-6; D is perhaps TRBD1 (5 bases). There are 14 residues in the CDR3. In germline, CDR1 is SGHDT, CDR2 YYEEEE. Trimming left V 4 bases short and J 8 bases short, with 13 bases between. In nucleotides, the CDR3 is TGTGCCAGCAGCGTGGGACGGGCCGATTCACCCCTCCACTTT. It translates to CASSVGRADSPLHF.